Below, 5 T cell receptor beta chains from the same sample are listed, as sequenced in a study of T-cell reconstitution after alpha-beta-depleted transplantation in children. Unique molecular identifiers were incorporated into the prepared TCRbeta library. A single record per CDR3 protein comes from TCRdb applying MiXCR to the PCR reads. Here the sample spans roughly 300,000 distinct CDR3 sequences, about 9.9% being singletons. Here the sequenced sample was peripheral blood, taken 180 days after TCRalphabeta/CD19-depleted stem cell transplant. The receptors originated from a male patient aged 2-15 years who had a stem cell transplant for chronic granulomatous disease, so the T cells may come from the graft donor.

Details on this clonotype: One end of the junction is discordant with germline, which a read error may explain. V gene TRBV24-1 combines with J gene TRBJ2-5; either TRBD1 or TRBD2 may supply D (7 bases each). Germline values: CDR1 KGHDR, CDR2 SFDVKD. The CDR3 has 17 amino acids. CDR3 DNA: TGTGCCACCAGTGATTCTCAGGGGAGGGGGCGCGGTGAGACCCAGTCCTTC. This sequence encodes CATSDSQGRGRGETQSF.

In this sample, this clonotype turned up many times. The CDR3 region has the DNA TGTGCCAGCAGTTACGGGGGACTGAACACTGAAGCTTTCTTT. Amino acids: CASSYGGLNTEAFF. The chain joins TRBV6-5 to TRBJ1-1, with a weak D call TRBD1 (5 bases). Trimming pared 2 bases from V and 0 bases from J, leaving 7 bases between. The germline CDR1 and CDR2 sequences are MNHEY and SVGAGI. The CDR3 sequence is 14 residues long.

V gene TRBV12-3 or TRBV12-4 combines with J gene TRBJ2-1; 7 nucleotides align to TRBD2. This CDR3 has 16 residues. The V segment lost 2 bases and the J segment 0 bases; nucleotides outside the gene matches: 4. In nucleotides, the CDR3 is TGTGCCAGCAGTTTATCCGGGACTATCTCCTACAATGAGCAGTTCTTC. Amino acids: CASSLSGTISYNEQFF.

The rearrangement links TRBV6-2 or TRBV6-3 to TRBJ2-1, with D tentatively TRBD1 (6 bases). V was shortened by 1 base and J by 10 bases, with 8 bases between the two germline ends. The germline gives CDR1 MNHEY, CDR2 SVGEGT. The CDR3 runs 12 residues. The CDR3 sequence is CASSYYRVEQFF. The CDR3 DNA reads as TGTGCCAGCAGTTACTACAGGGTCGAGCAGTTCTTC.

This clonotype was picked up many times. CDR3 protein: CASLLAGGPYNEQFF. CDR3 nucleotide sequence: TGTGCCAGTTTACTCGCGGGAGGCCCCTACAATGAGCAGTTCTTC. The rearrangement joins TRBV2 to TRBJ2-1, with 8 bases aligning to TRBD2. The germline gives CDR1 SNHLY, CDR2 FYNNEI. The CDR3 sequence is 15 residues long. V shed 9 bases and J 2 bases; nucleotides not matched to a gene: 9.